The clone carrying this T cell receptor (beta chain) was detected many times. The sample comes from a study of early T cells in non-severe SARS-CoV-2 infection. The overall study: Sequencing targeted bulk RNA from unsorted whole blood, leaving chains unpaired.

Trimming took 4 bases from V and 7 from J, leaving 16 bases between them. This CDR3 comprises 15 residues. CDR1 is LGHNA, CDR2 YSLEER, per germline. TCRdb ran MiXCR on the 5' RACE reads and lists one entry per CDR3 protein. The sample holds 55,000 or so distinct CDR3 sequences, 5.5% to 7.5% seen once. Sequencing was carried out using whole blood. This receptor was taken from an adult who was a healthcare worker with PCR-confirmed SARS-CoV-2 infection or an uninfected control (not recorded which). The J gene is TRBJ1-4, the V gene TRBV4-3; D possibly corresponds to TRBD1 (5 bases). The CDR3 is CASSPTGGRAEKLFF. In DNA, the CDR3 is TGCGCCAGCAGCCCTACGGGGGGAAGGGCTGAAAAACTGTTTTTT.